This TCR beta chain was sequenced for a study of CD8 T cells in ankylosing spondylitis. V shed 1 base and J 9 bases; nucleotides not matched to a gene: 9. CDR3 size: 14 residues. Germline V gene data show CDR1 as LGHDT and CDR2 as YNNKEL (reference sequence). TCRdb analysed the 5' RACE reads with MiXCR anew, one entry per CDR3 protein. This table has 300,000 to 350,000 distinct CDR3 sequences, around 20% appearing once. This clonotype originated in a female donor with ankylosing spondylitis or in good health (not recorded which). The J gene is TRBJ2-7, the V gene TRBV3-1, with TRBD1 matching over 7 bases. The sequenced material came from blood, either unsorted or a sorted T cell fraction (not recorded which). CDR3 region: CASSQGGEGAGQYF. CDR3 DNA: TGTGCCAGCAGCCAAGGAGGTGAGGGGGCCGGGCAGTACTTC.